This TCR beta chain comes out of a study of shared clonotypes between healthy human individuals. The CDR3 length is 14 residues. V gave up 2 bases and J gave up 1 base, with 9 bases separating them. Germline CDR1 GTSNPN, CDR2 SVGIG (reference sequence). The assay was immunoSEQ multiplex PCR, and TCRdb's table has in-frame clones only and misses some. The sample has a few million clones; 85% to 95% are singletons. The sequenced material came from naive CD4+ T cells from PBMCs. The sample's subset: CD45RA+ positively selected. This clonotype originated in a man between 18 and 35 years old in good health. Some clones in this sample may be carry-over from other donors' samples. The chain couples TRBV30 to TRBJ2-1; D is possibly TRBD2 (6 bases). As DNA, the CDR3 is TGTGCCTGGAGTAACGGAGGGTCCTACAATGAGCAGTTCTTC. Translating gives CAWSNGGSYNEQFF.